The 25 T cell receptor beta chains reported below all come from one sample, sequenced in a study of blood T cell repertoires in COVID-19. Libraries were prepared by immunoSEQ multiplex PCR; TCRdb keeps only in-frame clonotypes and omits some of them. The table records around 380,000 clones, more than 75% of them present only once. Sequenced input: peripheral blood. Source of these receptors: a human donor with acute or convalescent COVID-19. The donor label of this sample is uncertain.

The chain links TRBV6-5 to TRBJ2-7; 8 nucleotides agree with TRBD1. Per germline, CDR1 MNHEY and CDR2 SVGAGI. The CDR3 loop spans 15 amino acids. Unmatched junction bases numbered 11, after V lost 6 bases and J lost 4 bases. The CDR3 bases are TGTGCCAGCAGGGCCCGGGACAGGACCTCTTACGAGCAGTACTTC. This translates into CASRARDRTSYEQYF.

This clone has just one count. The rearrangement uses TRBV5-8 and TRBJ1-2; D is undetermined. Looked up from germline, CDR1 is SGHTS and CDR2 is YDEGEE. The CDR3 runs 11 residues. Trimming removed 1 base at V and 7 bases at J, with 5 bases between. The CDR3 nucleotides read TGTGCCAGCAGCTTGCGGGGTGGCTACACCTTC. The encoded protein is CASSLRGGYTF.

The chain has TRBV2 and TRBJ1-5; D is possibly TRBD1 (6 bases). The CDR3 spans 13 residues. The V gene lost 5 bases and the J gene lost 6 bases, with 11 bases spanning the gap. The germline gives CDR1 SNHLY, CDR2 FYNNEI. The CDR3 nucleotides are TGTGCCAGCAGTAGGGGGGAGGGTCAGCCCCAGCATTTT. Translated, it gives CASSRGEGQPQHF.

Of note for this clone: Other DNA sequences within the sample encode an identical CDR3. This CDR3 reads CASSMRGVEAFF. CDR3 nucleotide sequence: TGTGCCAGTAGTATGCGGGGGGTAGAAGCTTTCTTT. J is TRBJ1-1 and V is TRBV19, with TRBD1 as a possible D gene (5 bases). This CDR3 comprises 12 residues. CDR1 and CDR2 (germline): LNHDA, SQIVND (reference sequence). V lost 3 bases and J 8 bases, leaving 10 bases between the germline ends.

The count of this clone is one. The genes are TRBV6-1 and TRBJ1-3; no clear D. Trimming took 0 bases from V and 0 from J, leaving 9 bases between them. Germline CDR1 reads MNHNS; CDR2 reads SASEGT. The CDR3 covers 16 residues. This CDR3 is CASSEARSFSGNTIYF. For the CDR3, the DNA is TGTGCCAGCAGTGAAGCGCGCTCTTTCTCTGGAAACACCATATATTTT.

This clone was counted once. Here the CDR3 DNA reads TGTGCCAGCAGCCAAGTGGTAGCTGGAGTGCAGTTCTTC. As protein: CASSQVVAGVQFF. This chain connects TRBV3-1 (or the pseudogene TRBV3-2) to TRBJ2-1, with D hard to call. V was clipped by 1 base and J by 12 bases, with 13 bases between them. CDR3 length equals 13 residues. CDR1 LGHDT and CDR2 YNNKEL come from the germline V gene (reference sequence).

For the CDR3, the DNA is TGTGCCAGCAGCGTAAGGTGGGGGCCTTACAATGAGCAGTTCTTC. The encoded protein is CASSVRWGPYNEQFF. The chain has TRBV9 and TRBJ2-1, with a possible D match to TRBD1 (6 bases). This CDR3 has 15 amino acids. Trimming removed 1 base at V and 4 bases at J, with 12 bases between. Germline assignment: CDR1 SGDLS and CDR2 YYNGEE.

The genes are TRBV5-1 and TRBJ2-2; D gene ambiguous. The CDR3 has 18 amino acids. V was clipped by 4 bases and J by 5 bases, with 24 bases between them. From germline, CDR1 is SGHRS and CDR2 YFSETQ. CDR3 DNA sequence: TGCGCCAGCAGCCCAGCTGCTGGTAGCTCTCTTCATACCGGGGAGCTGTTTTTT. Its translation is CASSPAAGSSLHTGELFF. Variable domain in full (rest from reference TRBV5-1 and TRBJ2-2): KAGVTQTPRYLIKTRGQQVTLSCSPISGHRSVSWYQQTPGQGLQFLFEYFSETQRNKGNFPGRFSGRQFSNSRSEMNVSTLELGDSALYLCASSPAAGSSLHTGELFFGEGSRLTVL.

This clone was recorded a few times. CDR3 loop: CASSLIQTEAFF. CDR3 in DNA: TGTGCCAGCAGCCTCATACAGACTGAAGCTTTCTTT. This chain links TRBV7-9 with TRBJ1-1; D call uncertain. Per germline, CDR1 SEHNR and CDR2 FQNEAQ (reference sequence). The CDR3 consists of 12 residues. The germline V and J ends were trimmed by 5 bases and 5 bases, with 9 bases remaining between them.

The gene calls are TRBV15 and TRBJ1-5, with a tentative D call TRBD1 (6 bases). V was cut by 3 bases and J by 2 bases, with 8 bases left in between. CDR1 and CDR2 from the germline V gene are LNHNV and YYDKDF (reference sequence). This CDR3 region has 14 residues. CDR3 region: CATSSYRGNQPQHF. The CDR3 coding sequence is TGTGCCACCAGCAGTTACAGGGGCAATCAGCCCCAGCATTTT.

This clone came up once. The chain uses TRBV6-5 and TRBJ2-7, with TRBD1 matching 7 bases. The CDR3 spans 14 residues. Trimming at V came to 5 bases and at J to 2 bases, leaving 6 bases not matched to a gene. Germline CDR1 reads MNHEY; CDR2 reads SVGAGI. The CDR3 DNA is TGTGCCAGCAGTCTCAAAGACAGGGCCTACGAGCAGTACTTC. Its translation is CASSLKDRAYEQYF.

The V call is TRBV4-1, the J call TRBJ2-3; D ambiguous. The CDR3 sequence is 13 residues long. Germline V CDR1 and CDR2: MGHRA, YSYEKL. The germline V and J ends were trimmed by 2 bases and 2 bases, with 5 bases remaining between them. This chain's CDR3 is CASSQTYTDTQYF. CDR3 nucleotide sequence: TGCGCCAGCAGCCAAACCTACACAGATACGCAGTATTTT.

This chain joins TRBV16 and TRBJ1-2; TRBD1 matches 10 bases. V was clipped by 5 bases and J by 8 bases; unmatched bases: 11. Germline V gives CDR1 KGHSY, CDR2 FQNENV. This CDR3 has 15 amino acids. The CDR3 DNA sequence: TGTGCCAGCAGCATATCCGGGACAGGGGACGGCGGCTACACCTTC. Protein sequence: CASSISGTGDGGYTF.

V usage is TRBV18 and J usage is TRBJ2-3, with TRBD1 matching over 12 bases. Per the germline V gene, CDR1 is KGHSH and CDR2 is LQKENI. This CDR3 is built from 15 residues. The ends lost 6 bases at V and 2 bases at J; junction bases unmatched: 3. CDR3 protein: CASSSGQGATDTQYF. The CDR3 nucleotides are TGTGCCAGCTCGTCGGGACAGGGGGCCACAGATACGCAGTATTTT.

This chain links TRBV29-1 with TRBJ2-1; D is perhaps TRBD1 (5 bases). The germline CDR1 and CDR2 sequences are SQVTM and ANQGSEA. The CDR3 loop spans 17 amino acids. Trimming shortened V by 0 bases and J by 6 bases, and 21 bases separated the two germline ends. The CDR3 here is CSVEDPKKPARGNEQFF. CDR3 coding DNA: TGCAGCGTTGAAGATCCCAAAAAGCCGGCAAGGGGCAATGAGCAGTTCTTC.

V is TRBV2 and J is TRBJ2-1, with 7 bases matching TRBD2. CDR3 size: 15 residues. The V and J ends lost 0 bases and 4 bases, in that order; junction bases with no gene match: 3. In germline, CDR1 is SNHLY, CDR2 FYNNEI. Here the CDR3 reads CASSEAGGPYNEQFF. The CDR3 DNA reads TGTGCCAGCAGTGAAGCGGGAGGGCCTTACAATGAGCAGTTCTTC.

The chain couples TRBV5-6 to TRBJ1-5; possible D gene TRBD1, 5 bases. This CDR3 is 15 amino acids long. The germline V gene encodes CDR1 SGHDT and CDR2 YYEEEE. V was shortened by 3 bases and J by 7 bases, with 17 bases between the two germline ends. This CDR3 is CASSSQRAGWQPQHF. The CDR3 DNA reads TGTGCCAGCAGCTCACAGCGGGCAGGGTGGCAGCCCCAGCATTTT.

The V call is TRBV6-5, the J call TRBJ2-7; D perhaps matches TRBD1 (6 bases). Between the trimmed V and J ends, which lost 8 bases and 5 bases, there was a span of 13 bases. CDR1 is MNHEY, CDR2 SVGAGI, per germline. The CDR3 extends over 12 amino acids. CDR3 region: CASRGQWDEQYF. Written as DNA, the CDR3 is TGTGCCAGCCGGGGACAATGGGACGAGCAGTACTTC.

The gene calls are TRBV29-1 and TRBJ1-2; no reliable D call. V was clipped by 3 bases and J by 4 bases, with 9 bases between them. From germline, CDR1 is SQVTM and CDR2 ANQGSEA. This CDR3 is 12 amino acids long. This CDR3 is CSVDNRSYGYTF. The CDR3, as DNA: TGCAGCGTTGACAATAGGAGCTATGGCTACACCTTC.

There are a few counts of this clone. This chain links TRBV7-9 with TRBJ1-3, with D perhaps TRBD1 (6 bases). V lost 4 bases and J 2 bases, leaving 21 bases between the germline ends. The CDR3 is made up of 18 amino acids. In germline, CDR1 is SEHNR, CDR2 FQNEAQ (reference sequence). CDR3 amino acids: CASSSVVYRAPTGNTIYF. The CDR3 DNA sequence: TGTGCCAGCAGCTCGGTAGTGTACAGGGCGCCCACTGGAAACACCATATATTTT.

This chain uses TRBV2 with TRBJ1-1; D not certain. This CDR3 is built from 13 residues. Germline lookup yields CDR1 SNHLY and CDR2 FYNNEI. The V and J ends lost 8 bases and 7 bases respectively, with 17 bases between them. The CDR3, as DNA: TGTGCCAGCGGCAGGCGACCCGAATATGAAGCTTTCTTT. Translation: CASGRRPEYEAFF.

The chain uses TRBV12-5 and TRBJ2-7; a weak D match, TRBD1 (5 bases). Germline V gene sequence: CDR1 LGHNT, CDR2 FRNRAP. Trimming took 0 bases from V and 0 from J, leaving 9 bases between them. This CDR3 region has 15 residues. CDR3 sequence reads: CASGLVQAGSYEQYF. The CDR3 DNA follows: TGTGCTAGTGGTTTGGTACAGGCAGGCTCCTACGAGCAGTACTTC.

The J gene is TRBJ1-1, the V gene TRBV20-1, with D possibly being TRBD1 (6 bases). Germline loops: CDR1 DFQATT, CDR2 SNEGSKA (reference sequence). Trimming took 3 bases from V and 3 from J, leaving 20 bases between them. CDR3 length: 16 amino acids. The CDR3 nucleotides are TGCAGTGCTAGTACAGGGTTCTGGGGGCGAGACACTGAAGCTTTCTTT. Protein sequence: CSASTGFWGRDTEAFF.

This clone was recorded a few times. The chain couples TRBV7-9 to TRBJ1-2; D is uncertain. The length of the CDR3 is 13 residues. The germline gives CDR1 SEHNR, CDR2 FQNEAQ (reference sequence). Trimming stripped 0 bases from V and 3 bases from J, with 5 bases between. The CDR3 DNA follows: TGTGCCAGCAGCTTAGCCCGAGACTATGGCTACACCTTC. This translates into CASSLARDYGYTF.

This sequence joins TRBV3-1 (or the pseudogene TRBV3-2) and TRBJ2-3; 11 bases line up with TRBD2. From germline, CDR1 is LGHDT and CDR2 YNNKEL (reference sequence). Germline trimming cut 0 bases from V and 2 bases from J; bases unmatched to any gene: 7. CDR3 length equals 18 residues. The CDR3 loop reads CASSQERLAGLNTDTQYF. CDR3 nucleotides: TGTGCCAGCAGCCAAGAAAGACTAGCGGGGCTCAACACAGATACGCAGTATTTT.